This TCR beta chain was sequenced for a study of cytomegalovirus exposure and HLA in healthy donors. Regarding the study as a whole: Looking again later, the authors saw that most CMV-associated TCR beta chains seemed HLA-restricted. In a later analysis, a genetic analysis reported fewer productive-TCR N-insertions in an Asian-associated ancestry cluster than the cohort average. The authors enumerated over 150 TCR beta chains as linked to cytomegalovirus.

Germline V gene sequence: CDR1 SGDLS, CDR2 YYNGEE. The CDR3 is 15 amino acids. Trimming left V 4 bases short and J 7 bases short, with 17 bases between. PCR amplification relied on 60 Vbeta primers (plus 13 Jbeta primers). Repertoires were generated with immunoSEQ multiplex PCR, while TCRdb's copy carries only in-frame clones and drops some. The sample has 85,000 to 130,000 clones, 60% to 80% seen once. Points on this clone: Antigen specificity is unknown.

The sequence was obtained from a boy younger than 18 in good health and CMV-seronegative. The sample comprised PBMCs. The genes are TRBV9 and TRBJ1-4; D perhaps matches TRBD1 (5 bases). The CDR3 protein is CASSPNPWTTEKLFF. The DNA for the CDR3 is TGTGCCAGCAGCCCCAACCCCTGGACAACTGAAAAACTGTTTTTT.